The clone carrying this TCR beta chain was counted only a few times. Its antigen is unknown. The beta constant-region primer was an equimolar mix of two oligonucleotides covering TRBC1 and TRBC2. Nested alpha and beta constant-region primers with the SP2 primer drove four PCR rounds on ligated cDNA. From the UMI-ligation and nested PCR reads, TCRdb called clonotypes with MiXCR, one entry per CDR3 protein. The sample includes 95,000 to 150,000 distinct CDR3 sequences, about 36% of them seen just once. This sample is drawn from a study of naive and memory T cell subsets. Study results and limitations: The power law exponent of TCR abundance differed between naive and memory cells. Over 95% of naive TCR sequences appeared only once after error correction, unlike memory subsets.

Sequencing was done on a sample of central memory CD4+ T cells from blood. This TCR derives from a human donor in good health.

CDR3 loop: CASSQRGNEQFF. In DNA, the CDR3 is TGTGCCAGCAGCCAAAGGGGTAATGAGCAGTTCTTC. The V gene is TRBV3-1, the J gene TRBJ2-1; D may be TRBD1 (5 bases). The CDR3 has 12 residues. Per the germline V gene, CDR1 is LGHDT and CDR2 is YNNKEL (reference sequence). The ends were cut back, 2 bases at V and 7 bases at J, with 6 bases in the middle.